The source of this TCR beta chain is a study of cytomegalovirus exposure and HLA in healthy donors (dated by TCRdb to about 2017). Background on the whole study: An earlier analysis of under 600 of the donors reported more than 250 Gb of sequence data and 117 million unique TCR beta sequences from 150 million to 200 million T cells. The study aimed to test whether cataloging public T cell receptors could reveal signatures of past pathogen exposure. Across 398 genotyped donors of the cohort, an average of roughly 250,000 unique TCR beta nucleotide sequences per donor were sequenced, and about a sixth of those sequences were non-productive. Typing coverage differed by locus: A, B, C, DRB1 and DQB1 were typed in roughly 620-630 donors, DQA1 in 500 to 550, DPA1 in 600 to 610, and DPB1 in about 450. Several DR-DQ haplotypes were handled as single units for association and clustering because linkage in the cohort was strong. Donor age, sex, ethnicity and CMV serostatus were compiled together with the repertoire data. HLA typing covered class I and class II loci at four-digit resolution. Along with the approximately 700-subject first cohort, a separate validation cohort of roughly 110 different subjects was used. To study patterns of TCR occurrence, a later analysis re-analyzed previously published TCR beta repertoires from 550 to 800 donors and added high-resolution HLA genotyping. In a later genetic analysis, genome-wide SNP genotypes for 398 of the 666 donors were used, and that subset was treated as a discovery cohort. The later analysis used no new phenotypic data to find candidate immune exposures, relying instead on TCR beta sequences and their occurrence across donors. Of the roughly 390 genotyped donors, 75% to 85% were placed in the genetic ancestry cluster associated with self-reported Caucasian donors. The T cell repertoires of around 730 subjects were profiled by immunosequencing and related to cytomegalovirus serostatus. High-throughput TCR immunosequencing, statistical association of individual TCRs with disease status, and machine learning were combined to predict cytomegalovirus infection status. An earlier analysis of 587 of the donors used high-throughput TCR beta sequencing to judge whether each TCR beta V gene segment behaved as functional or pseudogenic. About 280 gigabases of sequencing data and approximately 91 million unique TCR sequences made up an early release that covered about 640 HLA-typed donors. All discovery cohort repertoires had been generated using a single sequencing platform.

What the study reported, not specific to this receptor: In a later analysis, HLA-associated TCR beta chains showed more clonal expansion and lower generation probabilities than non-associated chains that were equally common. The classifier was reported to diagnose cytomegalovirus status with high specificity and sensitivity in both the original and validation cohorts. Some IMGT-functional V segments, including TRBV6-2 and TRBV6-3, could not be distinguished by the 87-base-pair reads and were therefore excluded. Sequencing depth was assumed to be roughly uniform across donors in the presence/absence analyses, though that assumption may not hold. Because counts were too low, roughly 17 rarely observed V segments, including chromosome 9 orphons, were left out of the earlier analysis of roughly 600 of the donors. In a later genetic analysis, a missense DCLRE1C variant was associated with V-gene and J-gene trimming of TCR beta chains, and the association was replicated in an independent cohort. According to a later analysis, most CMV-associated TCR beta chains appeared to be HLA-restricted, and the HLA associations seemed to be driven largely by CMV exposure. Most TCR sequences were seen in very few donors, while some public TCRs were found in many individuals. Assigning TCR associations to individual alleles was difficult when HLA alleles, especially DR and DQ, strongly co-occurred. A total of 150 or so TCR beta chains were listed by the study as associated with cytomegalovirus. In a later analysis, several top co-occurrence clusters were reported to appear linked to parvovirus B19, influenza, CMV and Epstein-Barr virus. The authors suggested that the approach could potentially be extended to other disease states and immunological phenotypes. Because HLA typing was missing for some donors at each locus, association tests included only the typed subset. The sequencing pipeline was judged likely to have produced a cluster of highly shared sequence variants as a technical artifact. The cohort was sequenced for TCR beta chains only, and without alpha or paired-chain data the features that could be detected were limited. Specific HLA alleles were associated with over 15,000 TCR beta sequences at a false discovery rate of 0.05 in a later analysis. A further reported finding was that TCR beta sequences accurately predicted the HLA-A and HLA-B alleles for most subjects in the first cohort. Linkage disequilibrium might explain the correlated functional status among segregating V segments, but an unknown experimental factor could not be ruled out. A few of the identified cytomegalovirus-associated TCR beta chains were confirmed in vitro to be specific for cytomegalovirus antigens. In a later analysis, TCR association rates were found to vary across HLA loci, with the most associated TCRs seen for DRB1 alleles and the fewest for HLA-C alleles. According to a later genetic analysis, donors in an Asian-associated ancestry cluster had fewer N-insertions in productive TCRs than the approximately 610-donor mean. CMV serostatus was the only immune exposure information available for the cohort. An earlier analysis of around 600 of the donors showed that most TCR beta V segments appeared in productive rearrangements either about 90% or about 30% of the time, which broadly matched IMGT annotations.

Reading from cysteine to phenylalanine, the CDR3 counts 16 amino acids. The only DNA kept is the CDR3, 48 bases in frame from the first base. From the germline V gene, CDR1 is SGHVS and CDR2 is FQNEAQ. The junction shows trimming of 5 bases on V and 1 base on J, plus 17 bases between the germline ends. In total, roughly 670 healthy bone marrow donors made up the cohort. At the time of sampling, every cohort member was nominally healthy, though immune exposures that went unrecorded were likely present. The donor was CMV seronegative and was included in the group of under 450 seronegative cohort members. A peripheral blood sample was collected from each donor, and TCR beta sequencing was performed on peripheral blood mononuclear cells. Genomic DNA extraction from the blood cell samples was performed with the Qiagen DNeasy Blood Extraction Kit. Points on this clone: Its recognized antigen is unknown. One base away there is no much larger clone; base qualities are not given.

Library construction relied on the immunoSEQ multiplex PCR assay. The multiplex PCR relied on a mix of 60 forward primers for TCR Vbeta segments and 13 reverse primers for TCR Jbeta segments. Amplification of the CDR3 region of rearranged TCR beta genes was performed with a multiplex PCR assay on genomic DNA. The Illumina HiSeq System was used to sequence the amplified TCR beta libraries as 87-base-pair reads. Processing in the source paper ran as follows. A later analysis counted about 82 million unique TCR beta chains across the 666 repertoires, and roughly 9.9 million of these chains were shared by at least two donors. Raw reads were error-corrected and collapsed into unique sequences with a nearest-neighbor algorithm that merged closely related sequences to remove PCR and sequencing errors. Alignment of CDR3 sequences to IMGT reference sequences was used to assign V, D and J gene segments. Each retained sequence needed at least a six-nucleotide match to both a V gene segment and a J gene segment. A rearrangement counted as productive if the CDR3 had no stop codons and remained in frame with V and J, and every other rearrangement counted as non-productive. CDR3 was defined according to IMGT convention as the region running from the second conserved V-encoded cysteine to the conserved J-encoded phenylalanine. The earlier analysis of about 560 of the donors excluded any sequence lacking an unambiguous match to a single V gene segment. An earlier analysis of several hundred of the donors called V segments functional above 56.7% productive rearrangements and segregating when the between-donor standard deviation exceeded 5%. A statistical classification framework was built for diagnosing cytomegalovirus status from the catalog of TCR beta chain sequences. V and J gene assignment, in a later analysis, came from comparing TCR nucleotide sequences with IMGT/GENE-DB human TR gene sequences. In a later analysis, CDR3 sequences and most-parsimonious VDJ recombination scenarios were assigned using the TCRdist pipeline. In a later analysis, each TCR beta chain was defined by its CDR3 amino acid sequence together with its V-gene family, and reads without a unique V-gene family were excluded. A later analysis removed roughly 590 highly shared, low-generation-probability nucleotide sequences to deal with suspected cross-contamination and a sequencing artifact. A later analysis calculated a clonal expansion index for each public chain from normalized within-repertoire ranks of inferred template counts. In a later analysis, generation probabilities were computed using a VDJ recombination model fitted to out-of-frame rearrangements, and the results were checked against IGoR. In a later analysis, hypergeometric tests were used to score TCR-TCR, TCR-HLA and TCR-CMV co-occurrence, with a repertoire-size bias correction applied to TCR pairs. In a later analysis, false discovery rates were estimated by permuting HLA or CMV assignments 20 times. In a later analysis, co-occurring TCRs were grouped using DBSCAN, with TCRdist sequence similarity added in when clustering inside HLA-allele-positive subsets. Repertoires with fewer than 30,000 or more than 120,000 public chains, plus five repertoires with anomalous nucleotide sharing, were excluded from co-occurrence clustering. TCRdb holds this immuneACCESS table with in-frame rearrangements only. Some clones are missing; in checked studies, unresolved V genes explain under half, and the rest has no known cause. That table is the source of V, J and clone size, and D and trimming were worked out from the DNA. For this sample there are about 200,000 clones; over 75% appear just once. The ten largest clonotypes hold less than 3% of the sample.

The chain couples TRBV7-8 to TRBJ1-1; no confident D gene assignment can be made. The receptor was isolated from a woman in her thirties in good health and CMV-seronegative. Sequenced input: PBMCs. The nucleotide sequence reads TGTGCCAGCAGCCAACCGGGAGCCCTACAGAACACTGAAGCTTTCTTT. Its translation reads: CASSQPGALQNTEAFF.